The entry below gives a single TCR beta chain sequence along with its context. Its specificity is not known. The sample comes from a study of cytomegalovirus exposure and HLA in healthy donors. General study findings and limits: The authors listed approximately 160 TCR beta chains as cytomegalovirus-associated.

In nominal health when sampled, donors likely had unrecorded immune exposures nonetheless. The ends lost 8 bases at V and 2 bases at J; junction bases unmatched: 11. Germline CDR1 WSHSY, CDR2 SAAADI. CDR3 length: 16 amino acids. Primers: 60 Vbeta forward and 13 Jbeta reverse. TCRdb keeps only in-frame clones here, not all; method: immunoSEQ multiplex PCR. The sample lists roughly 120,000 clones; 79% were seen once. This sequence was found in a man between 25 and 39 years old in good health and CMV-seropositive. Input material: PBMCs. The gene calls are TRBV10-2 and TRBJ2-3; 9 positions match TRBD1. CDR3 residues: CASGETGTGITDTQYF. DNA of the CDR3: TGCGCCAGCGGAGAAACCGGGACAGGGATCACAGATACGCAGTATTTT.